This record looks at one TCR beta chain sequence and its context. Germline V gene lookup returns CDR1 SEHNR and CDR2 FQNEAQ (reference sequence). V was clipped by 5 bases and J by 1 base; unmatched bases: 4. The CDR3 is made up of 15 amino acids. This sample is part of a study of shared clonotypes between healthy human individuals. Several immunoSEQ plates held equal portions of the genomic DNA taken from each subset. The protocol was immunoSEQ multiplex PCR, while the TCRdb copy is restricted to in-frame clones and leaves out a portion. The sample records more than 2,000,000 clones, approximately 92% being singletons.

Sequencing was performed on naive CD4+ T cells sorted from blood. The subset: CD45RA+ positively selected. This sequence originates from a man between 18 and 35 years old in good health. This rearrangement joins TRBV7-9 to TRBJ2-1; TRBD1 matches 8 bases. The CDR3 loop is CASSTDRGSYNEQFF. The CDR3 region has the DNA TGTGCCAGCAGCACCGACAGGGGATCCTACAATGAGCAGTTCTTC.